This T cell receptor beta chain was recorded in a study of T cells in Graves' hyperthyroidism and ophthalmopathy. Lactation, pregnancy, other autoimmune disease or uncontrolled infection led to exclusion of patients. The length of the CDR3 is 12 residues. J was trimmed by 3 bases and V by 6 bases; bases with no gene match: 1. This clonotype was picked up many times. TCR beta CDR3 regions were amplified from RNA. An initial round of RT-PCR targeting the TCR CDR3 relied on the HTBI primer set. Each CDR3 protein gets one entry after TCRdb re-called the multiplex PCR reads with MiXCR. The sample has around 280,000 distinct CDR3 sequences, around 13% seen once.

This chain uses TRBV12-3 or TRBV12-4 with TRBJ2-7; 8 bases fit TRBD2. The material sequenced was blood. This clonotype originated in a woman in her thirties or forties with Graves' hyperthyroidism. CDR3 region: CASSTSGYEQYF. CDR3 nucleotides: TGTGCCAGCAGCACTAGCGGCTACGAGCAGTACTTC.